Listed here are 17 T cell receptor beta chains from one sample, sequenced in a study of CD8+ T cells in alopecia areata. Following extraction, RNA underwent reverse transcription to cDNA, which served as the sequencing template. Sequencing was performed with immunoSEQ multiplex PCR; in TCRdb, only in-frame clones are kept and a portion is missing. The sample has approximately 220,000 clones, 30% to 40% seen once. Regarding treatment: oral pan-JAK inhibitor, 5-10 mg twice daily. The material was CD4+ T cells sorted from blood, obtained at approximately week 31, from a patient treated with tofacitinib. The origin of the receptors is a human donor with alopecia areata.

To note about this clone: This same CDR3 is encoded by further DNA sequences in the sample. This chain joins TRBV18 and TRBJ2-2; weak D call: TRBD1 (6 bases). The V end was cut by 3 bases, the J end by 5 bases, with 10 bases between. In germline, CDR1 is KGHSH, CDR2 LQKENI. The CDR3 length is 14 residues. CDR3 protein: CASSPSQGTGELFF. For the CDR3, the DNA is TGTGCCAGCTCACCGAGCCAGGGGACCGGGGAGCTGTTTTTT. The variable domain in full, with the rest retrieved from reference TRBV18 and TRBJ2-2, is NAGVMQNPRHLVRRRGQEARLRCSPMKGHSHVYWYRQLPEEGLKFMVYLQKENIIDESGMPKERFSAEFPKEGPSILRIQQVVRGDSAAYFCASSPSQGTGELFFGEGSRLTVL.

The table lists this clone with a few counts. The rearrangement uses TRBV4-1 and TRBJ2-7, with D uncertain. V was trimmed by 0 bases and J by 6 bases, leaving 12 bases between them. CDR1 and CDR2 (germline): MGHRA, YSYEKL. This CDR3 contains 14 residues. The CDR3 region is CASSQDSATSEQYF. For the CDR3, the DNA is TGCGCCAGCAGCCAAGATTCGGCGACTTCCGAGCAGTACTTC.

The rearrangement joins TRBV9 to TRBJ2-6, with D tentatively TRBD1 (6 bases). Germline values: CDR1 SGDLS, CDR2 YYNGEE. This CDR3 spans 15 amino acids. Trimming stripped 3 bases from V and 4 bases from J, with 11 bases between. The CDR3 DNA follows: TGTGCCAGCAGCGCCTACAGGGTCGGGGCCAACGTCCTGACTTTC. It codes for CASSAYRVGANVLTF.

The V call is TRBV11-1, the J call TRBJ1-2; possible D gene TRBD1, 5 bases. The germline V gene encodes CDR1 SGHAT and CDR2 FQDESV (reference sequence). The V end lost 5 bases, the J end lost 3 bases, and 10 bases lay between the germline ends. This CDR3 has 13 residues. CDR3 protein: CASSQDIDYGYTF. The DNA for the CDR3 is TGTGCCAGCAGCCAGGACATCGACTATGGCTACACCTTC.

The genes are TRBV19 and TRBJ2-2; D unclear. Per germline, CDR1 LNHDA and CDR2 SQIVND (reference sequence). The CDR3 has 13 amino acids. V was shortened by 4 bases and J by 5 bases, with 8 bases between the two germline ends. The CDR3 DNA reads as TGTGCCAGTAGTAGATCATTAACCGGGGAGCTGTTTTTT. As protein: CASSRSLTGELFF.

This clone was picked up a small number of times. This sequence joins TRBV30 and TRBJ2-6, with D uncertain. V was clipped by 3 bases and J by 1 base, with 10 bases between them. The CDR3 sequence is 15 residues long. Germline CDR1 is GTSNPN and CDR2 is SVGIG (reference sequence). The CDR3 DNA follows: TGTGCCTGGAGGAGAAAGGTGTCTGGGGCCAACGTCCTGACTTTC. Translating gives CAWRRKVSGANVLTF.

This clone turned up a few times. The chain joins TRBV7-3 to TRBJ1-2, with D possibly being TRBD1 (6 bases). The V end was cut by 4 bases, the J end by 7 bases, with 13 bases between. The CDR3 sequence is 13 residues long. Germline V CDR1 and CDR2: SGHTA, FQGTGA. The CDR3 protein is CASSSSTGFGYTF. The CDR3 nucleotides read TGTGCCAGCAGCTCCTCAACAGGGTTTGGCTACACCTTC.

The CDR3 loop is CASSVGSVGHYGYTF. CDR3 DNA sequence: TGTGCCAGCAGCGTAGGGTCTGTCGGACACTATGGCTACACCTTC. The rearrangement uses TRBV9 and TRBJ1-2; no clear D gene. Trimming took off 0 bases at V and 3 bases at J, with 12 bases between the two ends. Germline V gene sequence: CDR1 SGDLS, CDR2 YYNGEE. The CDR3 runs 15 residues.

The J gene is TRBJ1-5, the V gene TRBV5-6, with 9 nucleotides matching TRBD1. The CDR3 totals 14 residues. The germline CDR1 and CDR2 sequences are SGHDT and YYEEEE. Unmatched junction bases numbered 2, after V lost 5 bases and J lost 2 bases. The CDR3 nucleotides read TGTGCCAGCAGACGGACAGGGGGCAATCAGCCCCAGCATTTT. This codes for CASRRTGGNQPQHF.

The sample holds a few counts of this clone. The V call is TRBV29-1, the J call TRBJ1-2; the D is unclear. CDR1 and CDR2 from the germline V gene are SQVTM and ANQGSEA. V dropped 4 bases and J dropped 5 bases, with 17 bases sitting between them. CDR3 length: 14 residues. The CDR3 DNA sequence: TGCAGCGTTGTGGGTAAATTCGGCGGTTATGGCTACACCTTC. Translation: CSVVGKFGGYGYTF.

This clone was seen a handful of times. This rearrangement joins TRBV6-5 to TRBJ1-1; 7 bases are a match to TRBD1. The CDR3 has 13 amino acids. Germline loops: CDR1 MNHEY, CDR2 SVGAGI. Trimming took 10 bases from V and 0 from J; bases not matched to a gene: 5. This CDR3 reads CATQDRLNTEAFF. For the CDR3, the DNA is TGTGCCACCCAGGACAGGTTGAACACTGAAGCTTTCTTT.

This chain uses TRBV5-1 with TRBJ1-2; weak D call: TRBD1 (5 bases). CDR3 length equals 15 residues. CDR1 is SGHRS, CDR2 YFSETQ, per germline. The ends were cut back, 4 bases at V and 3 bases at J, with 16 bases in the middle. The CDR3 loop reads CASSPIPQAYYGYTF. DNA of the CDR3: TGCGCCAGCAGCCCTATTCCACAGGCGTACTATGGCTACACCTTC.

The chain combines TRBV7-8 with TRBJ2-4, with D unresolved. Trimming cost V 5 bases and J 0 bases, with 11 bases left between them. Germline loops: CDR1 SGHVS, CDR2 FQNEAQ. The CDR3 consists of 15 residues. The CDR3, as DNA: TGTGCCAGCAGCCGCGACCCCGTAGCCAAAAACATTCAGTACTTC. Translating it yields CASSRDPVAKNIQYF.

The chain has TRBV7-3 and TRBJ1-1, with a possible D match to TRBD1 (5 bases). The length of the CDR3 is 13 residues. V was trimmed by 5 bases and J by 7 bases, leaving 14 bases between them. CDR1 and CDR2 (germline): SGHTA, FQGTGA. CDR3: CASSPGTYGEAFF. The CDR3 DNA reads as TGTGCCAGCAGCCCCGGGACCTACGGTGAAGCTTTCTTT.

Written as DNA, the CDR3 is TGCGCCAGCAGCTTGGGAGGGACAGCGCAAGAGACCCAGTACTTC. Residues: CASSLGGTAQETQYF. The chain has TRBV5-1 and TRBJ2-5; 7 positions agree with TRBD1. The V and J ends lost 0 bases and 2 bases, in that order; junction bases with no gene match: 4. The CDR3 loop spans 15 amino acids. Germline V gene lookup returns CDR1 SGHRS and CDR2 YFSETQ. Full variable domain (remainder filled in from reference TRBV5-1 and TRBJ2-5): KAGVTQTPRYLIKTRGQQVTLSCSPISGHRSVSWYQQTPGQGLQFLFEYFSETQRNKGNFPGRFSGRQFSNSRSEMNVSTLELGDSALYLCASSLGGTAQETQYFGPGTRLLVL.

The chain has TRBV9 and TRBJ2-5, with D unresolved. This CDR3 is 15 amino acids long. Per germline, CDR1 SGDLS and CDR2 YYNGEE. V was cut by 0 bases and J by 5 bases, with 14 bases left in between. CDR3 sequence reads: CASSVGLAQPETQYF. The CDR3 coding sequence is TGTGCCAGCAGCGTAGGTCTGGCCCAGCCGGAGACCCAGTACTTC.

V usage is TRBV19 and J usage is TRBJ2-7; D uncertain. This CDR3 comprises 11 residues. V was cut by 4 bases and J by 5 bases, with 6 bases left in between. CDR1 and CDR2 (germline): LNHDA, SQIVND (reference sequence). For the CDR3, the DNA is TGTGCCAGTAGTAACATCCACGAGCAGTACTTC. Translation gives CASSNIHEQYF.